This T cell receptor (beta chain) is drawn from a study of shared clonotypes between healthy human individuals. This clone was detected ten times or more. The antigen is unknown. TCRdb's table, derived via immunoSEQ multiplex PCR, lists solely in-frame clones and lacks some. The sample contains some 1 million clones, 75% of which appear only once. Study findings and constraints: Large sequencing depth failed to make sorted-subset sequencing complete, rarefaction showed.

Germline V gene sequence: CDR1 SGHTA, CDR2 FQGNSA. V lost 5 bases and J lost 0; bases outside the gene matches: 5. The CDR3 contains 15 residues. The sequenced sample was memory CD4+ T cells sorted from blood. Subset of the sample: CD45RA-negative fraction. This clonotype was obtained from a man in his late teens or twenties in good health. The chain recombines TRBV7-2 with TRBJ2-3, with 7 nucleotides matching TRBD1. The CDR3 sequence is CASSQRQGSTDTQYF. The CDR3 bases are TGTGCCAGCAGCCAGAGACAGGGAAGCACAGATACGCAGTATTTT.